The clone carrying this T cell receptor beta chain was observed once. Antigen specificity is unknown. Only CD45RO-negative cells positively selected for CCR7 counted as naive CD8 cells, so terminally differentiated effector memory CD45RA+ cells were excluded. Execution of the assay was at deep level. Sequenced by immunoSEQ multiplex PCR; TCRdb stores in-frame clones only, minus some. The sample lists about 2.2 million clones, approximately 94% seen once, with roughly 1.7% in the top ten. The V gene end was trimmed by 3 bases and the J gene end by 0 bases; junction bases not matched to a gene: 7. Germline V CDR1 and CDR2: SGHTA, FQGTGA. There are 17 residues in the CDR3. This entry is derived from a study of shared clonotypes between healthy human individuals. Looking at the study overall: Samples came from a couple of female and a few male donors aged 18 to 49.

Study-level results: Sorted-subset sequencing, rarefaction showed, was incomplete despite large depth. How much donors shared clonotypes was expected to be affected by sequencing depth.

Sequencing was performed on naive CD8+ T cells from PBMCs. The V and J genes are TRBV7-3 and TRBJ2-4; the match to TRBD1 covers 8 bases. The receptor was derived from a man aged 18-30 years in good health. Some clones in this sample may be carry-over from other donors' samples. DNA for the CDR3: TGTGCCAGCAGCTTGAACCGGGACAGGCTAGCCAAAAACATTCAGTACTTC. Translated: CASSLNRDRLAKNIQYF.